This paragraph reports one T cell receptor (beta chain). Generated by immunoSEQ multiplex PCR, the TCRdb table keeps only in-frame clones and is missing some. The sample consists of 2 million to 2.5 million clones, less than 95% of them appearing once. Nashville, Tennessee was home to all donors, who were Caucasian adults. This record comes from a study of shared clonotypes between healthy human individuals. The clonotype comes from a man between 18 and 29 years old in good health. Some clones in this sample may be carry-over from other donors' samples. The sample consisted of naive CD4+ T cells from PBMCs. As to subset: CD45RA+ positively selected.

CDR3 sequence reads: CASRPLRTDTGELFF. The CDR3 coding sequence is TGTGCCAGCCGCCCGTTGAGGACGGACACCGGGGAGCTGTTTTTT. This chain uses TRBV7-9 with TRBJ2-2, with D unclear. V was cut by 8 bases and J by 3 bases, with 16 bases left in between. This CDR3 has 15 amino acids. Germline V gene data show CDR1 as SEHNR and CDR2 as FQNEAQ (reference sequence).